This T cell receptor beta chain was sequenced for a study of cytomegalovirus exposure and HLA in healthy donors. PCR was performed using 60 Vbeta and 13 Jbeta primers. The repertoire was sequenced with immunoSEQ multiplex PCR; TCRdb's copy has only in-frame clones and lacks some. The sample includes approximately 70,000 clones, around 74% of them seen just once. CDR3 length: 15 amino acids. CDR1 MNHNY and CDR2 SVGAGI come from the germline V gene (reference sequence). V lost 10 bases and J lost 2, with 18 bases in between. This rearrangement joins TRBV6-6 to TRBJ1-5, with a weak D call TRBD1 (5 bases). The source of this sequence is a woman aged 55-69 years in good health and CMV-seropositive. The sequenced sample consisted of PBMCs. The CDR3 DNA reads as TGTGCCACGTACGTCGGGGGTGCAGGCAATCAGCCCCAGCATTTT. Amino acid sequence: CATYVGGAGNQPQHF.